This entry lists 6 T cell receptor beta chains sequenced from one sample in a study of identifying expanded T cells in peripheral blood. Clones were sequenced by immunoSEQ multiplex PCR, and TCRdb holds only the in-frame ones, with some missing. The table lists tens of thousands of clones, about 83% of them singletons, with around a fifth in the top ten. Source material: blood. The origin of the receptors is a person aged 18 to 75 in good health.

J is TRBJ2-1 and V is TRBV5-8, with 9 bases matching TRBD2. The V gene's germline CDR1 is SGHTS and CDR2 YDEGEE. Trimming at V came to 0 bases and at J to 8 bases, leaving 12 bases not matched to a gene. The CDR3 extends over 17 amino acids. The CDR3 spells CASSLDVVAGDGDEQFF. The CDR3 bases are TGTGCCAGCAGCTTGGATGTAGTAGCGGGAGACGGCGATGAGCAGTTCTTC.

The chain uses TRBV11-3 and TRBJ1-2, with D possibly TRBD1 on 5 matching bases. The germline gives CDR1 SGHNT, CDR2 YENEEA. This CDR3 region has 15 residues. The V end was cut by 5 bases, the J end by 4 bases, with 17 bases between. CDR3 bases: TGTGCCAGCAGCCCCATCATTAGGGGATTCTATGGCTACACCTTC. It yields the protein CASSPIIRGFYGYTF.

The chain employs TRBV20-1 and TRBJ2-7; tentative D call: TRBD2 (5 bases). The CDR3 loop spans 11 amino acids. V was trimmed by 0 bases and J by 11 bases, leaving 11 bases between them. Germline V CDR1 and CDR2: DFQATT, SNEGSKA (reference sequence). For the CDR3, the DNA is TGCAGTGCTAGAGAATCCTCGCGGGAGTACTTC. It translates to CSARESSREYF.

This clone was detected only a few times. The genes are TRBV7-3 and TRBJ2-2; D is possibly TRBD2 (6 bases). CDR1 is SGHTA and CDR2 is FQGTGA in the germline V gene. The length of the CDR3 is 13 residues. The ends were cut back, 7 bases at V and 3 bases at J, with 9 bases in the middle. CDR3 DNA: TGTGCCAGCATAGGAGGGGACACCGGGGAGCTGTTTTTT. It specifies CASIGGDTGELFF.

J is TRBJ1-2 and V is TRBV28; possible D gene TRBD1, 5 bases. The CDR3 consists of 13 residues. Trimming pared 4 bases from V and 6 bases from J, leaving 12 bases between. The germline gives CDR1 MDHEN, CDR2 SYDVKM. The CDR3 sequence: CASSSGIVNGYTF. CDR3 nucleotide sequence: TGTGCCAGCAGTTCAGGGATTGTAAATGGCTACACCTTC.

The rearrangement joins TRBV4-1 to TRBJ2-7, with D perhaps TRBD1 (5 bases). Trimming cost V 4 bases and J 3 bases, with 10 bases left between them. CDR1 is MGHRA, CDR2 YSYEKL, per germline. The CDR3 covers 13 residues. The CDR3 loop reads CASSPQVFYEQYF. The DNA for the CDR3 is TGCGCCAGCAGCCCACAGGTATTCTACGAGCAGTACTTC.